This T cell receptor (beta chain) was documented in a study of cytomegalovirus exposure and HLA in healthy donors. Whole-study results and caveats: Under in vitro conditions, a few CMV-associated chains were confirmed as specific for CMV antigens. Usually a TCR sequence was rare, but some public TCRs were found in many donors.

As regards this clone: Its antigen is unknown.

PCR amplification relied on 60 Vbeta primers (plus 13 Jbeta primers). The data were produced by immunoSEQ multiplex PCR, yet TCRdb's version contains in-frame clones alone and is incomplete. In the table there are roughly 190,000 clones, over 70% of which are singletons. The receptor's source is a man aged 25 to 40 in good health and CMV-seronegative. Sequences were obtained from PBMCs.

CDR3 sequence: CASSQDHRAGTQYF. CDR3 nucleotide sequence: TGCGCCAGCAGCCAAGATCATCGTGCCGGGACCCAGTACTTC. The chain couples TRBV4-3 to TRBJ2-5; D is ambiguous. The CDR3 is 14 amino acids. V lost 0 bases to trimming and J lost 7 bases, with 12 bases between them. Germline V gene sequence: CDR1 LGHNA, CDR2 YSLEER.